Shown below are 32 T cell receptor beta chains from a single sample sequenced in a study of cytomegalovirus exposure and HLA in healthy donors. Vbeta (60) and Jbeta (13) primers were used in the PCR. Data came from immunoSEQ multiplex PCR; TCRdb stores just in-frame clones and leaves some out. The sample data list some 55,000 clones. Material for sequencing was PBMCs. Every receptor here comes from a man younger than 35 in good health and CMV-seropositive.

The rearrangement uses TRBV29-1 and TRBJ2-5, with TRBD1 as a possible D gene (6 bases). The J call may be incorrect, as the DNA end agrees better with TRBJ2-7. Germline CDR1 reads SQVTM; CDR2 reads ANQGSEA. The CDR3 extends over 15 amino acids. The CDR3 coding sequence is TGCAGCGTTGAAGCTAGCCCAACAGGGTACTACGAGCAGTACTTC. It yields the protein CSVEASPTGYYEQYF.

This chain joins TRBV27 and TRBJ1-5, with D possibly TRBD1 on 5 matching bases. Germline V lookup: CDR1 MNHEY, CDR2 SMNVEV (reference sequence). The V gene lost 0 bases and the J gene lost 9 bases, with 12 bases spanning the gap. CDR3 length: 14 residues. The CDR3 bases are TGTGCCAGCAGTTTATCCGGGGGTCTCTTGCCCCAGCATTTT. Translation gives CASSLSGGLLPQHF.

CDR3 sequence (DNA): TGTGCCAGCAGCGTAACGGACAGGCCTGTGTTGGGCTACACCTTC. This codes for CASSVTDRPVLGYTF. The chain carries TRBV9 and TRBJ1-2, with TRBD1 matching 7 bases. V lost 1 base and J lost 8; bases outside the gene matches: 11. This CDR3 region has 15 residues. Germline CDR1 and CDR2: SGDLS and YYNGEE.

The J gene is TRBJ1-2, the V gene TRBV29-1, with a tentative D call TRBD1 (6 bases). This CDR3 contains 12 residues. Germline V gene sequence: CDR1 SQVTM, CDR2 ANQGSEA. V was trimmed by 6 bases and J by 5 bases, leaving 13 bases between them. The CDR3 loop reads CSVKTGDYGYTF. For the CDR3, the DNA is TGCAGCGTAAAGACAGGAGATTATGGCTACACCTTC.

The genes are TRBV11-3 and TRBJ2-1; D gene uncertain. V was pared by 3 bases and J by 4 bases, with 13 bases between. The CDR3 sequence is 15 residues long. Germline-derived CDR1 and CDR2 are SGHNT and YENEEA. The CDR3 sequence is CASSFPKLEYNEQFF. The CDR3 region has the DNA TGTGCCAGCAGCTTCCCCAAACTTGAGTACAATGAGCAGTTCTTC.

The rearrangement joins TRBV30 to TRBJ2-1; TRBD2 matches 7 bases. The CDR3 has 17 amino acids. V shed 2 bases, J shed 4 bases, and the junction held 14 bases outside the gene matches. The germline CDR1 and CDR2 sequences are GTSNPN and SVGIG (reference sequence). The CDR3 bases are TGTGCCTGGAGTTACTCTGGCGGGAGTTACGAGTACAATGAGCAGTTCTTC. This sequence encodes CAWSYSGGSYEYNEQFF.

This CDR3 reads CASSPRWQETQYF. Written as DNA, the CDR3 is TGTGCCAGCAGTCCCCGGTGGCAAGAGACCCAGTACTTC. The chain links TRBV27 to TRBJ2-5; D ambiguous. Per germline, CDR1 MNHEY and CDR2 SMNVEV (reference sequence). This CDR3 region has 13 residues. V was trimmed by 5 bases and J by 2 bases, leaving 9 bases between them.

The chain is built from TRBV12-5 and TRBJ2-7, with 7 bases identical to TRBD2. The CDR3 length is 15 residues. Germline V CDR1 and CDR2: LGHNT, FRNRAP. With V trimmed by 2 bases and J by 5 bases, 9 bases remained unmatched. This CDR3 is CASGLPRGGSHEQYF. DNA for the CDR3: TGTGCTAGTGGTTTGCCCCGTGGCGGGAGCCACGAGCAGTACTTC.

This rearrangement joins TRBV7-9 to TRBJ1-1, with D possibly being TRBD1 (5 bases). CDR3 length: 13 amino acids. Germline V gene data show CDR1 as SEHNR and CDR2 as FQNEAQ (reference sequence). Between the trimmed V and J ends, which lost 6 bases and 2 bases, there was a span of 10 bases. The CDR3 spells CASSPTVNTEAFF. In DNA form, the CDR3 reads TGTGCCAGCAGTCCGACAGTAAACACTGAAGCTTTCTTT.

The genes are TRBV30 and TRBJ2-7; no firm D call. V lost 0 bases, J lost 3 bases, and 3 bases lay in between. Germline V gene data show CDR1 as GTSNPN and CDR2 as SVGIG (reference sequence). The CDR3 consists of 11 residues. The CDR3 sequence is CAWSVRYEQYF. CDR3 nucleotides: TGTGCCTGGAGTGTCCGCTACGAGCAGTACTTC.

The chain recombines TRBV29-1 with TRBJ2-3, with a possible D match to TRBD2 (5 bases). The CDR3 sequence is 13 residues long. In germline, CDR1 is SQVTM, CDR2 ANQGSEA. V lost 4 bases and J lost 0, with 8 bases in between. The CDR3 sequence is CSVASLSTDTQYF. The CDR3 DNA reads as TGCAGCGTTGCTAGCCTCAGCACAGATACGCAGTATTTT.

This chain connects TRBV20-1 to TRBJ1-1; unclear D gene. Per germline, CDR1 DFQATT and CDR2 SNEGSKA (reference sequence). V was trimmed by 7 bases and J by 0 bases, leaving 6 bases between them. This CDR3 region has 11 residues. CDR3 DNA: TGCAGTGGGCTTATGAACACTGAAGCTTTCTTT. Protein: CSGLMNTEAFF.

J is TRBJ1-5 and V is TRBV19, with a possible D match to TRBD1 (5 bases). The germline V gene encodes CDR1 LNHDA and CDR2 SQIVND (reference sequence). The germline V and J ends were trimmed by 7 bases and 4 bases, with 17 bases remaining between them. The CDR3 spans 15 residues. CDR3 residues: CASTSGGAGNQPQHF. The CDR3 DNA reads TGTGCCAGTACGAGCGGAGGGGCGGGGAATCAGCCCCAGCATTTT.

The rearrangement joins TRBV29-1 to TRBJ2-7; the match to TRBD2 covers 7 bases. Germline CDR1 is SQVTM and CDR2 is ANQGSEA. The CDR3 extends over 15 amino acids. V was pared by 7 bases and J by 1 base, with 13 bases of the junction left unmatched. The CDR3 loop is CSAASGPEGSYEQYF. The CDR3 DNA reads TGCAGCGCCGCTAGCGGACCCGAAGGATCCTACGAGCAGTACTTC.

The chain uses TRBV19 and TRBJ1-6, with D maybe TRBD1 (6 bases). V was pared by 4 bases and J by 10 bases, with 14 bases between. Germline assignment: CDR1 LNHDA and CDR2 SQIVND (reference sequence). CDR3 length equals 14 residues. The CDR3 sequence: CASSKRGYESPLHF. In DNA form, the CDR3 reads TGTGCCAGTAGTAAGAGGGGGTACGAATCACCCCTCCACTTT.

This chain connects TRBV18 to TRBJ2-5, with TRBD1 matching over 8 bases. Germline CDR1 reads KGHSH; CDR2 reads LQKENI. V was pared by 3 bases and J by 13 bases, with 7 bases of the junction left unmatched. This CDR3 comprises 12 residues. The CDR3 region is CASSPGQGEAYF. For the CDR3, the DNA is TGTGCCAGCTCACCCGGACAGGGAGAAGCGTACTTC.

The V gene is TRBV7-9, the J gene TRBJ1-5, with TRBD1 as a possible D gene (5 bases). Looked up from germline, CDR1 is SEHNR and CDR2 is FQNEAQ (reference sequence). Trimming pared 3 bases from V and 1 base from J, leaving 10 bases between. This CDR3 is 15 amino acids long. The CDR3 protein is CASSLGGGSNQPQHF. The CDR3 DNA sequence: TGTGCCAGCAGCTTGGGGGGGGGAAGCAATCAGCCCCAGCATTTT.

CDR3 coding DNA: TGCGCCAGCAGCTTACGGACAGACTCCTACGAGCAGTACTTC. Its protein product is CASSLRTDSYEQYF. This chain uses TRBV5-1 with TRBJ2-7, with D perhaps matching TRBD1 (6 bases). V lost 2 bases and J lost 0, with 9 bases in between. CDR3 length equals 14 residues. Germline V lookup: CDR1 SGHRS, CDR2 YFSETQ.

In DNA, the CDR3 is TGTGCCAGTAGTATTTCCTCAGGGACCTACGAGCAGTACTTC. It yields the protein CASSISSGTYEQYF. The chain couples TRBV19 to TRBJ2-7; D might be TRBD1 (5 bases). CDR1 is LNHDA, CDR2 SQIVND, per germline (reference sequence). V was trimmed by 3 bases and J by 2 bases, leaving 11 bases between them. This CDR3 is built from 14 residues.

The rearrangement uses TRBV9 and TRBJ2-5; the D gene is possibly TRBD1 (5 bases). The CDR3 loop spans 13 amino acids. The V end was cut by 0 bases, the J end by 4 bases, with 7 bases between. The germline V gene has CDR1 SGDLS and CDR2 YYNGEE. CDR3 protein: CASSVAGSETQYF. The CDR3 bases are TGTGCCAGCAGCGTAGCAGGGTCAGAGACCCAGTACTTC.

The chain combines TRBV5-8 with TRBJ2-3; TRBD2 agrees at 10 bases. The CDR3 runs to 16 residues. Trimming took 2 bases from V and 0 from J; bases not matched to a gene: 3. Looked up from germline, CDR1 is SGHTS and CDR2 is YDEGEE. DNA for the CDR3: TGTGCCAGCAGCTTTACTAGCGGGACTAGCACAGATACGCAGTATTTT. This sequence encodes CASSFTSGTSTDTQYF. Looking up the rest from reference TRBV5-8 and TRBJ2-3 gives the full variable domain: EAGVTQSPTHLIKTRGQQATLRCSPISGHTSVYWYQQALGLGLQFLLWYDEGEERNRGNFPPRFSGRQFPNYSSELNVNALELEDSALYLCASSFTSGTSTDTQYFGPGTRLTVL.

This chain's CDR3 is CASSPREPNEKLFF. In nucleotides, the CDR3 is TGTGCCAGCAGTCCCAGGGAACCTAATGAAAAACTGTTTTTT. This rearrangement joins TRBV27 to TRBJ1-4; maybe TRBD1 (5 bases). V was cut by 5 bases and J by 3 bases, with 10 bases left in between. CDR3 length: 14 amino acids. CDR1 and CDR2 from the germline V gene are MNHEY and SMNVEV (reference sequence).

The rearrangement joins TRBV28 to TRBJ1-5, with a tentative D call TRBD1 (6 bases). Trimming cost V 6 bases and J 9 bases, with 24 bases left between them. There are 16 residues in the CDR3. Looked up from germline, CDR1 is MDHEN and CDR2 is SYDVKM. DNA of the CDR3: TGTGCCAGCAGCCACCCCCGGACAGTAACCTCGGGGCCCCAGCATTTT. Encoded protein: CASSHPRTVTSGPQHF.

The gene calls are TRBV9 and TRBJ2-7; 9 nucleotides line up with TRBD1. CDR1 is SGDLS and CDR2 is YYNGEE in the germline V gene. Germline trimming cut 3 bases from V and 10 bases from J; bases unmatched to any gene: 5. This CDR3 is built from 12 residues. This CDR3 reads CASSAGQGFQYF. CDR3 nucleotide sequence: TGTGCCAGCAGCGCGGGACAGGGCTTCCAGTACTTC.

J is TRBJ1-3 and V is TRBV27; D is perhaps TRBD1 (6 bases). The V gene lost 0 bases and the J gene lost 2 bases, with 14 bases spanning the gap. CDR1 and CDR2 from the germline V gene are MNHEY and SMNVEV (reference sequence). This CDR3 spans 17 amino acids. The CDR3 sequence is CASSLSPPQGAGNTIYF. The CDR3 coding sequence is TGTGCCAGCAGTTTATCGCCCCCACAGGGCGCTGGAAACACCATATATTTT.

This chain links TRBV7-9 with TRBJ2-7, with 7 bases lining up with TRBD2. This CDR3 has 14 amino acids. Germline V gene data show CDR1 as SEHNR and CDR2 as FQNEAQ (reference sequence). Losses at the gene ends were 4 bases for V and 5 bases for J; bases not matched to a gene: 8. The DNA for the CDR3 is TGTGCCAGCAGCTCATTCGACCGGGGGGACGAGCAGTACTTC. It encodes CASSSFDRGDEQYF. Full variable domain (remainder filled in from reference TRBV7-9 and TRBJ2-7): DTGVSQNPRHKITKRGQNVTFRCDPISEHNRLYWYRQTLGQGPEFLTYFQNEAQLEKSRLLSDRFSAERPKGSFSTLEIQRTEQGDSAMYLCASSSFDRGDEQYFGPGTRLTVT.

V gene TRBV6-1 combines with J gene TRBJ1-5; a weak D match, TRBD1 (6 bases). Germline assignment: CDR1 MNHNS and CDR2 SASEGT. With 1 base removed from V and 5 bases from J, the gap between germline ends came to 15 bases. This CDR3 comprises 16 residues. The CDR3 DNA reads TGTGCCAGCAGTGAAGGGCCCGGGACATCCTATCAGCCCCAGCATTTT. As protein: CASSEGPGTSYQPQHF.

The chain carries TRBV6-4 and TRBJ1-1, with unresolved D. The CDR3 contains 14 residues. Germline loops: CDR1 MRHNA, CDR2 SNTAGT. V lost 0 bases to trimming and J lost 2 bases, with 7 bases between them. The CDR3, as DNA: TGTGCCAGCAGTGACTCTACAGAAAACACTGAAGCTTTCTTT. Its protein is CASSDSTENTEAFF.

This chain links TRBV9 with TRBJ1-2; D might be TRBD1 (5 bases). Trimming removed 0 bases from V and 2 bases from J, with 5 bases in between. CDR1 is SGDLS, CDR2 YYNGEE, per germline. The CDR3 sequence is 13 residues long. CDR3 DNA sequence: TGTGCCAGCAGCGTAGGGACAAACTATGGCTACACCTTC. Encoded protein: CASSVGTNYGYTF.

This chain connects TRBV4-2 to TRBJ2-7; 10 bases map to TRBD2. The V gene end was trimmed by 0 bases and the J gene end by 5 bases; junction bases not matched to a gene: 7. Looked up from germline, CDR1 is LGHNA and CDR2 is YNFKEQ. This CDR3 region has 16 residues. The CDR3 loop reads CASSQDISGGVDEQYF. In DNA, the CDR3 is TGTGCCAGCAGCCAAGATATAAGCGGGGGGGTCGACGAGCAGTACTTC.

This chain links TRBV7-9 with TRBJ2-3, with 10 bases that match TRBD2. CDR1 is SEHNR and CDR2 is FQNEAQ in the germline V gene (reference sequence). V trimming: 3 bases; J trimming: 6 bases; junction bases outside the gene matches: 6. This CDR3 spans 15 amino acids. DNA for the CDR3: TGTGCCAGCAGCTTCCTAGCGGGGGACTCGGATACGCAGTATTTT. It yields the protein CASSFLAGDSDTQYF.

The rearrangement uses TRBV19 and TRBJ2-7, with no clear D. The length of the CDR3 is 15 residues. The germline V and J ends were trimmed by 3 bases and 1 base, with 13 bases remaining between them. Germline V lookup: CDR1 LNHDA, CDR2 SQIVND (reference sequence). CDR3 protein: CASSISALFSYEQYF. In DNA, the CDR3 is TGTGCCAGTAGTATTAGTGCCCTTTTTTCCTACGAGCAGTACTTC.